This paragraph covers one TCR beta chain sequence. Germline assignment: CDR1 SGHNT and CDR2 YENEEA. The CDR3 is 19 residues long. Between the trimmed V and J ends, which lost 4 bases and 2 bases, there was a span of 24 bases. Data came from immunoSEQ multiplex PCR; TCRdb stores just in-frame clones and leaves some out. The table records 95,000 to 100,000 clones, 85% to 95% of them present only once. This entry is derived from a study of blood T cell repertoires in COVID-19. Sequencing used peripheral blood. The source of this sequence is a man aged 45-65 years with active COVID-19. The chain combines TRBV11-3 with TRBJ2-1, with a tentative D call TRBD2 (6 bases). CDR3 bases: TGTGCCAGCAGCTACTGCGGGGAAGAACATTTAGACCCCTACAATGAGCAGTTCTTC. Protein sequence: CASSYCGEEHLDPYNEQFF.